One and the same sample provided the 5 T cell receptor beta chains below, sequenced in a study of T cells after yellow fever vaccination. In TCRdb, the 5' RACE reads were re-called with MiXCR into one record per CDR3 protein. There are a few hundred thousand distinct CDR3 sequences in the sample; around 3.6% occur only once, and around 20% lies in the top ten. Material: PBMCs, obtained on the day of the yellow fever booster vaccination. These receptors were collected from a man aged 18 to 29 who received the YFV17D yellow fever vaccine.

This clonotype was detected only a few times. This chain uses TRBV7-6 with TRBJ2-1, with D hard to call. The germline CDR1 and CDR2 sequences are SGHVS and FNYEAQ. V was cut by 3 bases and J by 3 bases, with 12 bases left in between. CDR3 length: 15 amino acids. The CDR3 reads CASSLNSGDYNEQFF. CDR3 coding DNA: TGTGCCAGCAGCTTGAATAGTGGGGACTACAATGAGCAGTTCTTC.

The chain links TRBV7-9 to TRBJ2-1; D gene unclear. Germline assignment: CDR1 SEHNR and CDR2 FQNEAQ (reference sequence). V lost 4 bases and J lost 7, with 8 bases in between. The CDR3 is 12 amino acids. The CDR3 here is CASSSVTNEQFF. The DNA of the CDR3 is TGTGCCAGCAGCTCTGTGACTAATGAGCAGTTCTTC.

The chain employs TRBV5-4 and TRBJ2-1, with a possible D match to TRBD1 (6 bases). Trimming removed 0 bases from V and 3 bases from J, with 16 bases in between. Germline-derived CDR1 and CDR2 are SGHNT and YYREEE (reference sequence). This CDR3 is 17 amino acids long. Here the CDR3 DNA reads TGTGCCAGCAGCTTGGGTCAACCAGGACAGATCTACAATGAGCAGTTCTTC. Amino acids: CASSLGQPGQIYNEQFF.

The genes are TRBV18 and TRBJ1-5; 8 bases agree with TRBD1. In germline, CDR1 is KGHSH, CDR2 LQKENI. The CDR3 runs 15 residues. With V trimmed by 5 bases and J by 2 bases, 5 bases remained unmatched. The CDR3 spells CASSTTDRGNQPQHF. CDR3 coding DNA: TGTGCCAGCTCAACGACGGACAGGGGCAATCAGCCCCAGCATTTT. The full variable domain, its missing parts supplied by reference TRBV18 and TRBJ1-5, is NAGVMQNPRHLVRRRGQEARLRCSPMKGHSHVYWYRQLPEEGLKFMVYLQKENIIDESGMPKERFSAEFPKEGPSILRIQQVVRGDSAAYFCASSTTDRGNQPQHFGDGTRLSIL.

The sample holds many counts of this clonotype. The gene calls are TRBV6-6 and TRBJ1-2; possible D gene TRBD1, 5 bases. Germline V gene data show CDR1 as MNHNY and CDR2 as SVGAGI (reference sequence). The CDR3 contains 15 residues. V was clipped by 5 bases and J by 2 bases, with 15 bases between them. CDR3 loop: CASSPRQSRNYGYTF. The DNA for the CDR3 is TGTGCCAGCAGTCCCCGACAGAGCCGGAACTATGGCTACACCTTC.